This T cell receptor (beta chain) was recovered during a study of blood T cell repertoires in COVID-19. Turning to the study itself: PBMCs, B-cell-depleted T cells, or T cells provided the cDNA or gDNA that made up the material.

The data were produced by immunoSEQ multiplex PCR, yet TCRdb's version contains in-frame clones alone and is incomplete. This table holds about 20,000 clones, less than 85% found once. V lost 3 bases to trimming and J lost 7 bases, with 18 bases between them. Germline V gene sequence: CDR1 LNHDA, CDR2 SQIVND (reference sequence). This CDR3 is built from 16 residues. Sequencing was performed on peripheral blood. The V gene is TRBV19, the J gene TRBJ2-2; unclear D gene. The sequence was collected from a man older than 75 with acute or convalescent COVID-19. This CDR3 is CASSMRQLSTIGELFF. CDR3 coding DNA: TGTGCCAGTAGTATGCGGCAACTTTCGACGATCGGGGAGCTGTTTTTT. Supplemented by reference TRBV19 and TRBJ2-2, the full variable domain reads DGGITQSPKYLFRKEGQNVTLSCEQNLNHDAMYWYRQDPGQGLRLIYYSQIVNDFQKGDIAEGYSVSREKKESFPLTVTSAQKNPTAFYLCASSMRQLSTIGELFFGEGSRLTVL.